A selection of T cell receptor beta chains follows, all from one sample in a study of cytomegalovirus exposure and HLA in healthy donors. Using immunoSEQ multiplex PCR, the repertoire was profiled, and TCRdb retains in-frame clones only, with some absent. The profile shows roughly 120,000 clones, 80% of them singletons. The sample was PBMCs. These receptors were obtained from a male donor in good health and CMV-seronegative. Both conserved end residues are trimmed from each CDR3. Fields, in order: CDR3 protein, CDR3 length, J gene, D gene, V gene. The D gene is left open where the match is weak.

CDR3 protein: ASSERVSTDTQY
CDR3 length: 12
J gene: TRBJ2-3
D gene: -
V gene: TRBV10-1

CDR3 protein: ASSLGQRGATDTQY
CDR3 length: 14
J gene: TRBJ2-3
D gene: TRBD2
V gene: TRBV5-1

CDR3 protein: AIKMTGDFSYGYT
CDR3 length: 13
J gene: TRBJ1-2
D gene: -
V gene: TRBV10-3

CDR3 protein: ASSLWARTGDYNEQF
CDR3 length: 15
J gene: TRBJ2-1
D gene: TRBD1
V gene: TRBV7-3

CDR3 protein: ASSRTQGAEGYT
CDR3 length: 12
J gene: TRBJ1-2
D gene: TRBD1
V gene: TRBV4-3

CDR3 protein: ASSQDPGGTNYGYT
CDR3 length: 14
J gene: TRBJ1-2
D gene: -
V gene: TRBV4-1

CDR3 protein: ASSGGGDEQY
CDR3 length: 10
J gene: TRBJ2-7
D gene: -
V gene: TRBV9

CDR3 protein: ASSEYRLAENEQF
CDR3 length: 13
J gene: TRBJ2-1
D gene: TRBD2
V gene: TRBV25-1

CDR3 protein: ASSLSDRDTYEQY
CDR3 length: 13
J gene: -
D gene: TRBD1
V gene: TRBV7-8

CDR3 protein: ASSWAGTSDTQY
CDR3 length: 12
J gene: TRBJ2-3
D gene: -
V gene: TRBV18

CDR3 protein: ASSSVAGPGSEQY
CDR3 length: 13
J gene: TRBJ2-7
D gene: TRBD2
V gene: TRBV5-1

CDR3 protein: SARQGETGELF
CDR3 length: 11
J gene: TRBJ2-2
D gene: TRBD1
V gene: TRBV29-1

CDR3 protein: ASSLGDRGNEQF
CDR3 length: 12
J gene: TRBJ2-1
D gene: TRBD1
V gene: TRBV5-1

CDR3 protein: ASRHRQGGTGELF
CDR3 length: 13
J gene: TRBJ2-2
D gene: -
V gene: TRBV6-6

CDR3 protein: ASSQTDLNSPLH
CDR3 length: 12
J gene: TRBJ1-6
D gene: -
V gene: TRBV9

CDR3 protein: ASSLKAGYTGELF
CDR3 length: 13
J gene: TRBJ2-2
D gene: TRBD2
V gene: TRBV5-4

CDR3 protein: ASSKDDRSSPRPRNTIY
CDR3 length: 17
J gene: TRBJ1-3
D gene: -
V gene: TRBV9

CDR3 protein: ASSISGAGTGELF
CDR3 length: 13
J gene: TRBJ2-2
D gene: -
V gene: TRBV19

CDR3 protein: ASSIDPLGEQGATTEAF
CDR3 length: 17
J gene: TRBJ1-1
D gene: TRBD1
V gene: TRBV19

CDR3 protein: ASSLPSSEGLYGYT
CDR3 length: 14
J gene: TRBJ1-2
D gene: -
V gene: TRBV5-4

CDR3 protein: SVLTTGAGEKLF
CDR3 length: 12
J gene: TRBJ1-4
D gene: TRBD1
V gene: TRBV29-1

CDR3 protein: ASSRLGETQY
CDR3 length: 10
J gene: TRBJ2-5
D gene: -
V gene: TRBV7-2

CDR3 protein: ASSLSGGRDTQY
CDR3 length: 12
J gene: TRBJ2-3
D gene: TRBD2
V gene: TRBV7-2

CDR3 protein: ASSLIGDNQPQH
CDR3 length: 12
J gene: TRBJ1-5
D gene: -
V gene: TRBV28

CDR3 protein: ATSRDLGEKLF
CDR3 length: 11
J gene: TRBJ1-4
D gene: -
V gene: TRBV15

CDR3 protein: ASSYPSSGGIQETQY
CDR3 length: 15
J gene: TRBJ2-5
D gene: TRBD2
V gene: TRBV28

CDR3 protein: ASSPDRSLYNEQF
CDR3 length: 13
J gene: TRBJ2-1
D gene: TRBD1
V gene: TRBV7-8

CDR3 protein: ASSVTYSNQPQH
CDR3 length: 12
J gene: TRBJ1-5
D gene: -
V gene: TRBV27

CDR3 protein: AWGDRTHGYT
CDR3 length: 10
J gene: TRBJ1-2
D gene: TRBD1
V gene: TRBV30

CDR3 protein: ASSEGPRYNEQF
CDR3 length: 12
J gene: TRBJ2-1
D gene: -
V gene: TRBV25-1

CDR3 protein: ASSIAAFQGAYGYT
CDR3 length: 14
J gene: TRBJ1-2
D gene: -
V gene: TRBV19

CDR3 protein: ASRYIAGAGHEQY
CDR3 length: 13
J gene: TRBJ2-7
D gene: -
V gene: TRBV12-2

CDR3 protein: ASSFRPTGASQPQH
CDR3 length: 14
J gene: TRBJ1-5
D gene: TRBD1
V gene: TRBV28

CDR3 protein: ASSLQGQGNQPQH
CDR3 length: 13
J gene: TRBJ1-5
D gene: -
V gene: TRBV6-5

CDR3 protein: SATGAHEQY
CDR3 length: 9
J gene: TRBJ2-7
D gene: -
V gene: TRBV20-1

CDR3 protein: ASSFGLADTYEQY
CDR3 length: 13
J gene: TRBJ2-7
D gene: TRBD2
V gene: TRBV5-1

CDR3 protein: ASSLGQGNEQF
CDR3 length: 11
J gene: TRBJ2-1
D gene: TRBD1
V gene: TRBV5-4

CDR3 protein: ASSPGTKSSYEQY
CDR3 length: 13
J gene: TRBJ2-7
D gene: TRBD2
V gene: TRBV6-6

CDR3 protein: ASSSGQVTGELF
CDR3 length: 12
J gene: TRBJ2-2
D gene: TRBD1
V gene: TRBV5-1

CDR3 protein: ASSLYQQGALPYEQY
CDR3 length: 15
J gene: -
D gene: TRBD1
V gene: TRBV19

CDR3 protein: AWRDYGIWELF
CDR3 length: 11
J gene: TRBJ2-2
D gene: -
V gene: TRBV30

CDR3 protein: AWRFASSSYNEQF
CDR3 length: 13
J gene: TRBJ2-1
D gene: -
V gene: TRBV30

CDR3 protein: ASSSDRLGEQY
CDR3 length: 11
J gene: TRBJ2-7
D gene: TRBD1
V gene: TRBV5-6

CDR3 protein: SAATPGGHEQY
CDR3 length: 11
J gene: TRBJ2-7
D gene: TRBD1
V gene: TRBV29-1

CDR3 protein: ASSGGQGADTQY
CDR3 length: 12
J gene: TRBJ2-3
D gene: TRBD1
V gene: TRBV6-4

CDR3 protein: ASSLGTGISYEQY
CDR3 length: 13
J gene: TRBJ2-7
D gene: TRBD1
V gene: TRBV7-2

CDR3 protein: ASSIRQGDEQY
CDR3 length: 11
J gene: TRBJ2-7
D gene: TRBD1
V gene: TRBV5-1

CDR3 protein: ASSPLPPTGPNTEAF
CDR3 length: 15
J gene: TRBJ1-1
D gene: -
V gene: TRBV18

CDR3 protein: ASSQELWDSSYEQY
CDR3 length: 14
J gene: TRBJ2-7
D gene: TRBD1
V gene: TRBV14

CDR3 protein: ASSLYAALEQPQH
CDR3 length: 13
J gene: TRBJ1-5
D gene: -
V gene: TRBV5-5

CDR3 protein: ASSELQRGLVEQY
CDR3 length: 13
J gene: TRBJ2-7
D gene: TRBD2
V gene: TRBV10-2

CDR3 protein: ASSGSGLYQETQY
CDR3 length: 13
J gene: TRBJ2-5
D gene: -
V gene: TRBV5-1

CDR3 protein: ASSSSQTSGTYEQY
CDR3 length: 14
J gene: TRBJ2-7
D gene: TRBD2
V gene: TRBV5-1

CDR3 protein: ASSVTTDTQY
CDR3 length: 10
J gene: TRBJ2-3
D gene: -
V gene: TRBV10-1

CDR3 protein: ASRVQGNPMNTEAF
CDR3 length: 14
J gene: TRBJ1-1
D gene: -
V gene: TRBV19

CDR3 protein: ASSLVPGQPQH
CDR3 length: 11
J gene: TRBJ1-5
D gene: -
V gene: TRBV5-4

CDR3 protein: ASGSRSYNEQF
CDR3 length: 11
J gene: TRBJ2-1
D gene: -
V gene: TRBV27

CDR3 protein: ASSPWGQGDEKLF
CDR3 length: 13
J gene: TRBJ1-4
D gene: TRBD1
V gene: TRBV7-9

CDR3 protein: ASSSGGSSNQPQH
CDR3 length: 13
J gene: TRBJ1-5
D gene: TRBD1
V gene: TRBV27

CDR3 protein: SVVRLTGDYGYT
CDR3 length: 12
J gene: TRBJ1-2
D gene: TRBD1
V gene: TRBV29-1